This TCR beta chain was sequenced for a study of blood T cell repertoires in COVID-19. Study-wide context: Both acute and convalescent COVID-19 samples were obtained from the United States, Italy and Spain.

Under the authors' procedure: Estimation of nucleated cell counts relied on the amplification of reference gene primers. Data came from immunoSEQ multiplex PCR; TCRdb stores just in-frame clones and leaves some out. The DNA gave D and trimming, while V, J and clone size come from that table. This sample has tens of thousands of clones, with almost 90% found just once. J lost 4 bases, V lost 5 bases, and 10 bases had no gene match. Germline V gives CDR1 MDHEN, CDR2 SYDVKM. The CDR3 is 17 residues long. The TCR comes from a man aged 55 to 70 with acute or convalescent COVID-19. The sequenced material came from peripheral blood. V is TRBV28 and J is TRBJ2-1; 11 positions agree with TRBD2. The CDR3 is CASSLLRGTSGYNEQFF. The CDR3 region has the DNA TGTGCCAGCAGTCTGCTAAGAGGGACTAGCGGATACAATGAGCAGTTCTTC.